These T cell receptor beta chains were read from a single sample in a study of T cell responses to AZD1222 COVID-19 vaccine. Measured with immunoSEQ multiplex PCR; TCRdb has only the in-frame clones, and not every one. The sample yields more than 140,000 clones, more than 75% seen once. This sample comprised peripheral blood, obtained on day 0 of AZD1222 vaccination. The source is an adult in good health. CDR3s include the opening cysteine and the closing phenylalanine or tryptophan. A D gene is named only where the DNA matches it firmly. For some rows the clone size is stated as once, few or many, or as a class when expanded; others skip it.

V gene	J gene	clone size	D gene	CDR3 protein	CDR3 DNA
TRBV7-6	TRBJ1-6	NA	TRBD1	CASSLPGRDRGYSPLHF	TGTGCCAGCAGCTTACCAGGCCGGGACAGGGGTTATTCACCCCTCCACTTT
TRBV4-3	TRBJ1-5	NA	TRBD1	CASSQEWDRVGYSNQPQHF	TGCGCCAGCAGCCAAGAATGGGACAGGGTGGGATATAGCAATCAGCCCCAGCATTTT
TRBV28	TRBJ2-1	NA	NA	CASSFLSGPPLNEQFF	TGTGCCAGCAGTTTCCTTTCCGGGCCTCCTCTCAATGAGCAGTTCTTC
TRBV5-6	TRBJ2-7	NA	NA	CASSSRVESRDDEQYF	TGTGCCAGCAGCTCCCGAGTTGAGAGCAGGGACGACGAGCAGTACTTC
TRBV16	TRBJ1-5	NA	NA	CASSQYYRETNQPQHF	TGTGCCAGCAGCCAATACTACAGGGAGACAAATCAGCCCCAGCATTTT
TRBV27	TRBJ1-2	NA	NA	CASSSTSLNYGYTF	TGTGCCAGCAGTTCCACGTCTCTCAACTATGGCTACACCTTC
TRBV12-3/TRBV12-4	TRBJ1-2	NA	TRBD1	CASSAGTGGGYTF	TGTGCCAGCAGTGCCGGGACAGGGGGCGGCTACACCTTC
TRBV30	TRBJ2-2	NA	NA	CAWSLPQTGTATGELFF	TGTGCCTGGAGTCTCCCCCAAACCGGGACTGCCACCGGGGAGCTGTTTTTT
TRBV4-1	TRBJ1-5	NA	TRBD1	CASSQQGASNQPQHF	TGCGCCAGCAGCCAACAGGGGGCTAGCAATCAGCCCCAGCATTTT
TRBV24-1	TRBJ1-4	once	NA	CATSPKWGASAEKLFF	TGTGCCACCAGCCCTAAGTGGGGGGCGTCGGCTGAAAAACTGTTTTTT
TRBV27	TRBJ2-6	NA	NA	CASSLIAGQGANVLTF	TGTGCCAGCAGTTTAATTGCAGGGCAGGGGGCCAACGTCCTGACTTTC
TRBV4-1	TRBJ2-1	NA	NA	CASSQVNEQFF	TGCGCCAGCAGCCAAGTAAATGAGCAGTTCTTC
TRBV5-6	TRBJ1-6	NA	TRBD1	CASSSQGANSPLHF	TGTGCCAGCAGCTCCCAGGGGGCGAATTCACCCCTCCACTTT
TRBV27	TRBJ2-2	NA	NA	CASSELATWTGELFF	TGTGCCAGCAGTGAATTAGCGACTTGGACCGGGGAGCTGTTTTTT
TRBV10-3	TRBJ1-5	NA	NA	CAISETGTQPQHF	TGTGCCATCAGTGAGACAGGGACTCAGCCCCAGCATTTT
TRBV25-1	TRBJ2-1	NA	NA	CANFTDSQIGYKWFF	TGTGCCAACTTTACCGACAGTCAAATCGGATACAAGTGGTTCTTC
TRBV11-3	TRBJ1-6	few	NA	CASSRRDDSPLHF	TGTGCCAGCAGCCGCCGGGACGACTCACCCCTCCACTTT
TRBV24-1	TRBJ2-7	NA	TRBD1	CATSDSMDRAYEQYF	TGTGCCACCAGTGATTCGATGGACAGGGCCTACGAGCAGTACTTC
TRBV21-1	TRBJ2-7	NA	NA	CASSPRGAGGPGEQYF	TGTGCCAGCAGCCCCCGGGGGGCGGGAGGGCCGGGGGAGCAGTACTTC
TRBV9	TRBJ2-7	NA	TRBD2	CASSVVAQGLAGGPYEQYF	TGTGCCAGCAGCGTAGTCGCCCAAGGGCTAGCGGGAGGGCCCTACGAGCAGTACTTC
TRBV30	TRBJ1-2	NA	NA	CAWRNPGQNYGYTF	TGTGCCTGGAGGAACCCGGGACAAAACTATGGCTACACCTTC
TRBV11-2	TRBJ1-1	NA	NA	CASSRLSLTEAFF	TGTGCCAGCAGCCGACTTAGCCTAACTGAAGCTTTCTTT
TRBV6-5	TRBJ2-2	NA	NA	CASSYPAGPTGELFF	TGTGCCAGCAGTTATCCCGCCGGGCCCACCGGGGAGCTGTTTTTT
TRBV5-1	TRBJ2-5	NA	TRBD2	CASKLAGGQETQYF	TGCGCCAGCAAATTAGCGGGGGGGCAAGAGACCCAGTACTTC
TRBV30	TRBJ2-5	NA	NA	CAWSQGFEETQYF	TGTGCCTGGAGTCAGGGGTTTGAGGAGACCCAGTACTTC
TRBV29-1	TRBJ1-1	NA	TRBD1	CSAEQGDTEAFF	TGCAGCGCAGAACAGGGGGACACTGAAGCTTTCTTT
TRBV19	TRBJ1-1	NA	NA	CASSDGPRGF	TGTGCCAGTTCGGATGGCCCGCGCGGATTT
TRBV24-1	TRBJ2-1	NA	NA	CATSDFPGSSYNEQFF	TGTGCCACCAGTGATTTTCCGGGGAGCTCCTACAATGAGCAGTTCTTC
TRBV5-1	TRBJ1-4	NA	NA	CASSLGVTRGTTNEKLFF	TGCGCCAGCAGCTTGGGCGTCACCAGGGGAACAACTAATGAAAAACTGTTTTTT
TRBV29-1	TRBJ2-2	NA	NA	CSVRGPNTGELFF	TGCAGCGTTCGCGGGCCGAACACCGGGGAGCTGTTTTTT
TRBV6-5	TRBJ2-3	NA	NA	CASSYSYSTDTQYF	TGTGCCAGCAGTTACAGTTACAGCACAGATACGCAGTATTTT
TRBV19	TRBJ1-2	once	NA	CASSPTGNYGYTF	TGTGCCAGTAGTCCGACTGGCAACTATGGCTACACCTTC
TRBV10-1	TRBJ2-4	NA	TRBD1	CASSPDRELNIQYF	TGCGCCAGCAGCCCTGACAGGGAACTAAACATTCAGTACTTC
TRBV10-3	TRBJ2-3	NA	NA	CAIRQTGWGDTDTQYF	TGTGCCATCAGGCAAACAGGGTGGGGGGACACAGATACGCAGTATTTT
TRBV7-8	TRBJ1-4	NA	NA	CASSFGEKLFF	TGTGCCAGCAGCTTCGGTGAAAAACTGTTTTTT
TRBV19	TRBJ2-7	NA	TRBD2	CASSITSGVYEQYF	TGTGCCAGTAGTATTACTAGCGGAGTCTACGAGCAGTACTTC
TRBV30	TRBJ2-1	NA	TRBD2	CAWSVWASGRKNEQFF	TGTGCCTGGAGTGTATGGGCTAGCGGGCGGAAAAATGAGCAGTTCTTC
TRBV28	TRBJ1-2	NA	NA	CASSFGRGGLRDYGYTF	TGTGCCAGCAGTTTTGGTAGGGGGGGGCTAAGGGACTATGGCTACACCTTC
TRBV19	TRBJ1-5	NA	NA	CASRTRGSNQPQHF	TGTGCCAGTAGGACAAGGGGTAGCAATCAGCCCCAGCATTTT
TRBV19	TRBJ2-4	NA	NA	CASSTTRNPKNIQYF	TGTGCCAGTAGTACCACACGAAACCCGAAAAACATTCAGTACTTC
TRBV9	TRBJ2-1	NA	NA	CASSVGGGSYNEQFF	TGTGCCAGCAGCGTAGGAGGCGGGTCCTACAATGAGCAGTTCTTC
TRBV14	TRBJ1-6	NA	NA	CASSLPGYSPLHF	TGTGCCAGCAGCCTACCGGGCTACTCACCCCTCCACTTT
TRBV14	TRBJ2-5	NA	TRBD1	CASSPRTGRETQYF	TGTGCCAGCAGCCCGCGGACAGGGAGGGAGACCCAGTACTTC
TRBV10-3	TRBJ2-7	NA	NA	CAISGNYEQYF	TGTGCCATCAGTGGGAACTACGAGCAGTACTTC
TRBV28	TRBJ2-1	NA	TRBD2	CASSELAGHNEQFF	TGTGCCAGCAGTGAACTAGCGGGACACAATGAGCAGTTCTTC
TRBV27	TRBJ1-1	NA	NA	CASSLSAGTEAFF	TGTGCCAGCAGTTTATCTGCGGGGACTGAAGCTTTCTTT
TRBV5-1	TRBJ1-1	NA	NA	CASSLVAPMNTEAFF	TGCGCCAGCAGCTTGGTGGCACCTATGAACACTGAAGCTTTCTTT
TRBV20-1	TRBJ1-5	NA	NA	CSASQPTEPQHF	TGCAGTGCTAGTCAACCAACCGAGCCCCAGCATTTT
TRBV9	TRBJ2-2	few	TRBD2	CASSPRDYIPINTGELFF	TGTGCCAGCAGCCCGAGGGACTACATCCCGATTAACACCGGGGAGCTGTTTTTT